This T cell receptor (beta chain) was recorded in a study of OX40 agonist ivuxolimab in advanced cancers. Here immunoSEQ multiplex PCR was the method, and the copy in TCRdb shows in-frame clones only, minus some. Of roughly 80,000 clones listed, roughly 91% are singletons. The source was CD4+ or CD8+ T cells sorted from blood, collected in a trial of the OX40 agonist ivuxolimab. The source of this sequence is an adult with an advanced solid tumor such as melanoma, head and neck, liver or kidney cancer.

The DNA of the CDR3 is TGTGCCAGCAGCGAGAACTCCGGGATCCTAAACTATGGCTACACCTTC. Translated, it gives CASSENSGILNYGYTF. The rearrangement uses TRBV28 and TRBJ1-2; D not certain. The germline V gene encodes CDR1 MDHEN and CDR2 SYDVKM. This CDR3 comprises 16 residues. Trimming cost V 6 bases and J 2 bases, with 19 bases left between them.